What follows are 29 T cell receptor beta chains derived from one specimen sequenced in a study of regulatory T cells in long-lasting Graves disease. The TCR beta library used iRepertoire HTBI primers with Arm-PCR amplification of CDR3. MiXCR, run by TCRdb on the multiplex PCR reads, gives a single entry per CDR3 protein. The sample contains about 660,000 distinct CDR3 sequences, roughly 30% of which appear only once. Regarding time point: persistent/refractory GD, antithyroid drugs over 5 years with positive TRAb. PBMCs were the source of the RNA used for TCR sequencing. Sequencing was performed on peripheral blood mononuclear cells (PBMCs), taken when the disease was refractory, from a patient treated with antithyroid drugs. Receptor source: a female donor with Graves disease.

The table lists this clonotype with a few counts. CDR3 nucleotides: TGCAGTGCTAGAGTTGGTAGCGGGAGGTACGAGCAGTACTTC. Translating it yields CSARVGSGRYEQYF. The J gene is TRBJ2-7, the V gene TRBV20-1; 10 bases align to TRBD2. Germline V lookup: CDR1 DFQATT, CDR2 SNEGSKA (reference sequence). The CDR3 contains 14 residues. V shed 1 base, J shed 4 bases, and the junction held 4 bases outside the gene matches.

This clonotype was seen repeatedly, ten times or more. This chain uses TRBV6-1 with TRBJ1-6; D is possibly TRBD1 (6 bases). The CDR3 loop spans 15 amino acids. Germline CDR1 and CDR2: MNHNS and SASEGT. Deletions cut 7 bases from V and 3 bases from J, with 13 bases between. The CDR3 is CASTYRDYYNSPLHF. CDR3 nucleotides: TGTGCCAGCACCTACAGGGACTACTATAATTCACCCCTCCACTTT.

This clonotype has more than one count but fewer than ten. The gene calls are TRBV11-2 and TRBJ1-1; D unclear. V dropped 0 bases and J dropped 4 bases, with 15 bases sitting between them. Germline V gene data show CDR1 as SGHAT and CDR2 as FQNNGV. This CDR3 comprises 16 residues. The CDR3 DNA sequence: TGTGCCAGCAGCTTAGATTCTAAAAGGCGATCCACTGAAGCTTTCTTT. This translates into CASSLDSKRRSTEAFF.

The CDR3 region has the DNA TGTGCCAGCAGCGCGGGCGGCGGAAAACTGTTTTTT. This translates into CASSAGGGKLFF. The chain uses TRBV7-9 and TRBJ1-4; D gene ambiguous. Germline V gives CDR1 SEHNR, CDR2 FQNEAQ (reference sequence). The CDR3 length is 12 residues. Trimming pared 5 bases from V and 10 bases from J, leaving 11 bases between. Looking up the rest from reference TRBV7-9 and TRBJ1-4 gives the full variable domain: DTGVSQNPRHKITKRGQNVTFRCDPISEHNRLYWYRQTLGQGPEFLTYFQNEAQLEKSRLLSDRFSAERPKGSFSTLEIQRTEQGDSAMYLCASSAGGGKLFFGSGTQLSVL.

Many counts were recorded for this clonotype. CDR3 in amino acids: CASTLDRVGGYTF. The CDR3 DNA follows: TGTGCCAGCACCCTTGACCGAGTGGGAGGCTACACCTTC. The chain uses TRBV6-1 and TRBJ1-2; D is ambiguous. Germline V gene data show CDR1 as MNHNS and CDR2 as SASEGT. CDR3 size: 13 residues. Between the trimmed V and J ends, which lost 7 bases and 8 bases, there was a span of 17 bases.

Only a few counts were recorded for this clonotype. The chain is built from TRBV18 and TRBJ1-1; unclear D gene. V was cut by 3 bases and J by 3 bases, with 11 bases left in between. The CDR3 is 14 amino acids. Germline V gene sequence: CDR1 KGHSH, CDR2 LQKENI. DNA for the CDR3: TGTGCCAGCTCACCCCCTCCCCGGGACACTGAAGCTTTCTTT. Its protein is CASSPPPRDTEAFF.

The CDR3 DNA reads as TGTGCCAGCAGTCTACAGGGGGCTCATCAGCCCCAGCATTTT. Encoded protein: CASSLQGAHQPQHF. The V gene is TRBV12-3 or TRBV12-4, the J gene TRBJ1-5; 9 bases agree with TRBD1. V was clipped by 5 bases and J by 5 bases; unmatched bases: 4. The length of the CDR3 is 14 residues.

Only a few counts were recorded for this clonotype. The genes are TRBV28 and TRBJ1-1, with D maybe TRBD1 (5 bases). The CDR3 is 16 residues long. The V end lost 3 bases, the J end lost 2 bases, and 16 bases lay between the germline ends. The germline CDR1 and CDR2 sequences are MDHEN and SYDVKM. This CDR3 is CASSFRSGGGNTEAFF. The CDR3 region has the DNA TGTGCCAGCAGTTTCAGGTCGGGGGGGGGTAACACTGAAGCTTTCTTT. The full variable domain, rest sourced from reference TRBV28 and TRBJ1-1, is DVKVTQSSRYLVKRTGEKVFLECVQDMDHENMFWYRQDPGLGLRLIYFSYDVKMKEKGDIPEGYSVSREKKERFSLILESASTNQTSMYLCASSFRSGGGNTEAFFGQGTRLTVV.

This clonotype was picked up many times. This chain links TRBV19 with TRBJ1-1; 8 bases match TRBD1. The CDR3 has 13 residues. Germline loops: CDR1 LNHDA, CDR2 SQIVND (reference sequence). V shed 9 bases, J shed 4 bases, and the junction held 7 bases outside the gene matches. The CDR3 loop reads CASSIDRGTEAFF. CDR3 DNA: TGTGCCAGCAGCATTGACAGGGGCACTGAAGCTTTCTTT. The full variable domain, its missing parts supplied by reference TRBV19 and TRBJ1-1, is DGGITQSPKYLFRKEGQNVTLSCEQNLNHDAMYWYRQDPGQGLRLIYYSQIVNDFQKGDIAEGYSVSREKKESFPLTVTSAQKNPTAFYLCASSIDRGTEAFFGQGTRLTVV.

This clonotype was seen a handful of times. This chain's CDR3 is CSALPGLQNTEAFF. The CDR3 DNA sequence: TGCAGTGCTCTCCCGGGACTCCAGAACACTGAAGCTTTCTTT. The chain is built from TRBV20-1 and TRBJ1-1, with D possibly being TRBD1 (5 bases). The ends were cut back, 5 bases at V and 1 base at J, with 14 bases in the middle. The CDR3 covers 14 residues. CDR1 and CDR2 from the germline V gene are DFQATT and SNEGSKA (reference sequence).

The CDR3 region is CSVSLGFSNQPQHF. The CDR3 DNA reads as TGCAGTGTCAGCCTGGGATTTAGCAATCAGCCCCAGCATTTT. J is TRBJ1-5 and V is TRBV20-1; D unresolved. Germline values: CDR1 DFQATT, CDR2 SNEGSKA (reference sequence). The CDR3 has 14 amino acids. Trimming stripped 7 bases from V and 0 bases from J, with 13 bases between.

This clonotype occurred many times. This sequence joins TRBV12-3 or TRBV12-4 and TRBJ1-3; D gene uncertain. This CDR3 contains 14 residues. V lost 2 bases, J lost 0 bases, and 5 bases lay in between. The CDR3 spells CASSLRSSGNTIYF. In nucleotides, the CDR3 is TGTGCCAGCAGTTTAAGGAGCTCTGGAAACACCATATATTTT.

The genes are TRBV5-4 and TRBJ1-2; D may be TRBD1 (5 bases). V dropped 0 bases and J dropped 4 bases, with 19 bases sitting between them. The CDR3 consists of 17 residues. Germline CDR1 is SGHNT and CDR2 is YYREEE (reference sequence). This CDR3 reads CASSLGPILQVTYGYTF. The CDR3 DNA sequence: TGTGCCAGCAGCTTGGGGCCCATTTTACAGGTGACCTATGGCTACACCTTC.

V is TRBV7-3 and J is TRBJ1-1; 7 bases match TRBD1. Germline V CDR1 and CDR2: SGHTA, FQGTGA. There are 16 residues in the CDR3. With 5 bases clipped from V and 0 bases from J, the junction kept 9 bases outside the gene matches. The CDR3 sequence: CASSQRQGDMNTEAFF. The CDR3 DNA sequence: TGTGCCAGCAGCCAAAGACAGGGAGACATGAACACTGAAGCTTTCTTT.

The chain couples TRBV5-1 to TRBJ2-5; either TRBD1 or TRBD2 may supply D (5 bases each). With 8 bases removed from V and 1 base from J, the gap between germline ends came to 12 bases. Germline CDR1 reads SGHRS; CDR2 reads YFSETQ. The CDR3 runs 13 residues. The chain's CDR3 is CASFRDPQETQYF. CDR3 sequence (DNA): TGCGCCAGTTTCCGGGACCCCCAAGAGACCCAGTACTTC.

CDR3 in DNA: TGTGCCAGCAGCTTAGATTCCAGTAGGGTAGAGACCCAGTACTTC. This codes for CASSLDSSRVETQYF. The chain combines TRBV7-2 with TRBJ2-5; D call uncertain. Looked up from germline, CDR1 is SGHTA and CDR2 is FQGNSA. Trimming removed 1 base at V and 4 bases at J, with 13 bases between. The CDR3 is 15 residues long.

The genes are TRBV20-1 and TRBJ1-5, with D possibly TRBD1 on 5 matching bases. V dropped 3 bases and J dropped 0 bases, with 18 bases sitting between them. This CDR3 is built from 17 residues. The V gene's germline CDR1 is DFQATT and CDR2 SNEGSKA (reference sequence). The CDR3 region is CSASDRREKYSNQPQHF. In DNA form, the CDR3 reads TGCAGTGCTAGTGACAGACGAGAGAAATATAGCAATCAGCCCCAGCATTTT.

This clonotype was seen a single time. The chain joins TRBV5-1 to TRBJ2-1; no reliable D call. Trimming took off 4 bases at V and 0 bases at J, with 2 bases between the two ends. Germline V gene data show CDR1 as SGHRS and CDR2 as YFSETQ. The CDR3 length is 12 residues. Here the CDR3 DNA reads TGCGCCAGCAGCAACTCCTACAATGAGCAGTTCTTC. Protein: CASSNSYNEQFF.

The J gene is TRBJ1-1, the V gene TRBV20-1, with a possible D match to TRBD1 (5 bases). Germline assignment: CDR1 DFQATT and CDR2 SNEGSKA (reference sequence). V was trimmed by 2 bases and J by 0 bases, leaving 10 bases between them. The CDR3 length is 14 residues. The CDR3 spells CSARIAGVNTEAFF. Written as DNA, the CDR3 is TGCAGTGCTAGAATTGCGGGGGTGAACACTGAAGCTTTCTTT.

The chain combines TRBV20-1 with TRBJ2-1; D is unresolved. The CDR3 spans 12 residues. Germline V gene data show CDR1 as DFQATT and CDR2 as SNEGSKA (reference sequence). Deletions cut 5 bases from V and 4 bases from J, with 9 bases between. The CDR3 is CSARQNYNEQFF. CDR3 DNA: TGCAGTGCTCGACAAAATTACAATGAGCAGTTCTTC.

Only a few counts were recorded for this clonotype. The chain combines TRBV28 with TRBJ1-2; the D gene is possibly TRBD1 (5 bases). CDR3 length equals 11 residues. The germline gives CDR1 MDHEN, CDR2 SYDVKM. Trimming stripped 8 bases from V and 7 bases from J, with 11 bases between. CDR3 nucleotide sequence: TGTGCCAGCGTGGGGGGGTTTGGCTACACCTTC. Residues: CASVGGFGYTF.

In this sample, this clonotype turned up once. The chain couples TRBV29-1 to TRBJ1-1, with 7 bases fitting TRBD1. The V gene end was trimmed by 6 bases and the J gene end by 8 bases; junction bases not matched to a gene: 12. The CDR3 runs to 13 residues. Germline assignment: CDR1 SQVTM and CDR2 ANQGSEA. Here the CDR3 DNA reads TGCAGCGTCCGGGACAGCCAAAGGGCCGAAGCTTTCTTT. Its translation: CSVRDSQRAEAFF.

This clonotype was detected ten times or more. The rearrangement links TRBV2 to TRBJ1-6, with 7 bases matching TRBD1. In germline, CDR1 is SNHLY, CDR2 FYNNEI. The CDR3 length is 14 residues. Unmatched junction bases numbered 4, after V lost 2 bases and J lost 9 bases. CDR3 sequence: CASSENRGRSPLHF. The CDR3 DNA follows: TGTGCCAGCAGTGAAAACAGGGGCCGTTCACCCCTCCACTTT.

The chain links TRBV5-1 to TRBJ1-6; TRBD1 matches 8 bases. The CDR3 is 18 residues long. Losses at the gene ends were 5 bases for V and 7 bases for J; bases not matched to a gene: 17. Germline V lookup: CDR1 SGHRS, CDR2 YFSETQ. This CDR3 reads CASRPMRQGLPRNSPLHF. The CDR3 DNA follows: TGCGCCAGCAGACCCATGAGACAGGGGCTACCTCGGAATTCACCCCTCCACTTT.

This clonotype was counted a few times. The chain joins TRBV20-1 to TRBJ2-7, with D possibly TRBD1 on 6 matching bases. Germline V gives CDR1 DFQATT, CDR2 SNEGSKA (reference sequence). CDR3 length equals 13 residues. V lost 3 bases and J 1 base, leaving 10 bases between the germline ends. The DNA of the CDR3 is TGCAGTGCTAGTACGGACAGATCCTACGAGCAGTACTTC. It specifies CSASTDRSYEQYF.

This clonotype was observed many times. This chain links TRBV29-1 with TRBJ2-5; D remains ambiguous. The CDR3 length is 13 residues. CDR1 SQVTM and CDR2 ANQGSEA come from the germline V gene. V was trimmed by 5 bases and J by 0 bases, leaving 10 bases between them. The DNA for the CDR3 is TGCAGCGTTCGAGACGGTTACCAAGAGACCCAGTACTTC. Translated, it gives CSVRDGYQETQYF.

The chain carries TRBV30 and TRBJ2-7, with TRBD2 identical over 9 bases. Trimming removed 4 bases from V and 9 bases from J; junction bases left unmatched: 19. The CDR3 has 16 residues. The germline CDR1 and CDR2 sequences are GTSNPN and SVGIG (reference sequence). The chain's CDR3 is CAWKTALGTSPFGQYF. CDR3 bases: TGTGCCTGGAAAACGGCCCTCGGGACTAGCCCCTTCGGGCAGTACTTC.

This clonotype was picked up a small number of times. This rearrangement joins TRBV6-1 to TRBJ2-7, with 7 bases lining up with TRBD1. V lost 5 bases, J lost 2 bases, and 15 bases stayed unmatched. Germline CDR1 reads MNHNS; CDR2 reads SASEGT. The CDR3 length is 17 residues. CDR3 sequence reads: CASSPWTTGNLPYEQYF. The CDR3 region has the DNA TGTGCCAGCAGTCCATGGACGACAGGGAACCTTCCCTACGAGCAGTACTTC.

In its sample, this clonotype was seen many times. The gene calls are TRBV11-2 and TRBJ2-7; D may correspond to TRBD1 or TRBD2 (6 bases each). Trimming stripped 2 bases from V and 0 bases from J, with 14 bases between. CDR3 length: 16 residues. Germline V gives CDR1 SGHAT, CDR2 FQNNGV. This chain's CDR3 is CASSLRGGTPSYEQYF. As DNA, the CDR3 is TGTGCCAGCAGCTTACGAGGAGGGACACCCTCCTACGAGCAGTACTTC.